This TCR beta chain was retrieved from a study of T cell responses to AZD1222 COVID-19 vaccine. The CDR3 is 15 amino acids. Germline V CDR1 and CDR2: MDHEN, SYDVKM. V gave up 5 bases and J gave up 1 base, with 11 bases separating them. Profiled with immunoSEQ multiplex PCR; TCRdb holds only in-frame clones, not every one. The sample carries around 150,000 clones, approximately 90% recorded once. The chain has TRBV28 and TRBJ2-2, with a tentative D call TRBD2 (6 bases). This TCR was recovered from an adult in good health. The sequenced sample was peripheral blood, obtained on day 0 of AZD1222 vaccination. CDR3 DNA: TGTGCCAGCAGTGGGGGACTTCTGAACACCGGGGAGCTGTTTTTT. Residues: CASSGGLLNTGELFF.